Listed here is a single TCR beta chain. This record comes from a study of blood T cell repertoires in COVID-19. Study background: Samples of COVID-19 (acute and convalescent) were obtained from the United States, Italy and Spain. From T cells, B-cell-depleted T cells, or PBMCs came the material, which was cDNA or gDNA.

In the original analysis: From reference gene primer amplification, estimates of nucleated cell counts were derived. The repertoire was sequenced with immunoSEQ multiplex PCR; TCRdb's copy has only in-frame clones and lacks some. V and J calls and clone size come straight from that table; D and trimming were deduced from the DNA. This sample has about 340,000 clones; 80% to 90% occur once, and the top ten carry about 2.7%. The clonotype originates from a young man with active or convalescent COVID-19. The sequenced material came from peripheral blood.

Here the CDR3 DNA reads TGTGCCACCAGTGACAGCAGGGGTTCGGCGGTGAACACTGAAGCTTTCTTT. Its protein is CATSDSRGSAVNTEAFF. The gene calls are TRBV24-1 and TRBJ1-1, with TRBD1 as a possible D gene (6 bases). The CDR3 extends over 17 amino acids. Germline CDR1 reads KGHDR; CDR2 reads SFDVKD. V lost 4 bases and J 0 bases, leaving 17 bases between the germline ends.